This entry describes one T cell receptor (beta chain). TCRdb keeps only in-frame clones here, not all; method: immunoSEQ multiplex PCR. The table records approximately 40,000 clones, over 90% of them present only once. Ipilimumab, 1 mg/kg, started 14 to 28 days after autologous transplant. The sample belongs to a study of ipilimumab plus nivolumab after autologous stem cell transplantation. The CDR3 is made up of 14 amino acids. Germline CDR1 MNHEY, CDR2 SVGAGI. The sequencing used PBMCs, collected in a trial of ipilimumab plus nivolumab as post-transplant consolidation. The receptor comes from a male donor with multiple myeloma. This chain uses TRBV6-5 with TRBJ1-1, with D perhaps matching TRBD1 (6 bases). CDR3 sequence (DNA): TGTGCGACTAGGGGGTACCTTATGAACACTGAAGCTTTCTTT. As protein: CATRGYLMNTEAFF.